This T cell receptor (beta chain) emerged from a study of blood T cell repertoires in COVID-19. The V end was cut by 1 base, the J end by 0 bases, with 6 bases between. The CDR3 loop spans 14 amino acids. CDR1 SGHRS and CDR2 YFSETQ come from the germline V gene. The repertoire was sequenced with immunoSEQ multiplex PCR; TCRdb's copy has only in-frame clones and lacks some. The data show roughly 240,000 clones, with roughly 82% seen just once and around 2.5% held by the top ten. This clone was found once. The sample comprised peripheral blood. The origin of this receptor is a man between 40 and 49 years old who had recovered from COVID-19. The J gene is TRBJ2-3, the V gene TRBV5-1; D is uncertain. This CDR3 reads CASSLRESTDTQYF. The CDR3 nucleotides read TGCGCCAGCAGCTTGAGAGAGAGCACAGATACGCAGTATTTT.